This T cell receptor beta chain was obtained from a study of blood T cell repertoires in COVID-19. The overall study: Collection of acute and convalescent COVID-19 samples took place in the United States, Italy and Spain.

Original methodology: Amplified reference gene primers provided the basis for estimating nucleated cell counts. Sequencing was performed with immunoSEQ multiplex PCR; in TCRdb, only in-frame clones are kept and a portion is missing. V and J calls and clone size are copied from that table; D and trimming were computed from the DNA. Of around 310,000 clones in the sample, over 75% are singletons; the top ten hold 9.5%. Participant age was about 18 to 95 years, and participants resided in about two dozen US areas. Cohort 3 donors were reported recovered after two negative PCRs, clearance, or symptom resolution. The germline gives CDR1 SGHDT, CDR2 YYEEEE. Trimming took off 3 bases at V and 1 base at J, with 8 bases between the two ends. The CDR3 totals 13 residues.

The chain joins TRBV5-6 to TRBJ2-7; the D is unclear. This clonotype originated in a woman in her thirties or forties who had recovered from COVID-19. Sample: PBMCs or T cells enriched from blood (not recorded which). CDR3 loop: CASSYGPSYEQYF. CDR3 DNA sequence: TGTGCCAGCAGCTATGGGCCTTCCTACGAGCAGTACTTC.